The 26 T cell receptor beta chains listed next were all sequenced from one sample in a study of shared clonotypes between healthy human individuals (dated by TCRdb to 2019 to 2021). Library preparation was by the immunoSEQ multiplex PCR assay. Imported from immuneACCESS, the table was reduced by TCRdb to in-frame sequences with V and J called. These copies leave out some clones; in studies compared against another copy, an unresolved V gene accounts for under half, and the cause of the remainder is not known. The sample table lists millions of clones, more than 80% of them with a count of one. The ten largest clones add up to under 0.45% of the sample. Sequencing input: naive CD4+ T cells from PBMCs. The cell subset or site label of this sample denotes: CD45RA+ positively selected. The receptor set was obtained from a man between 18 and 35 years old in good health. Some clones in this sample may be carry-over from other donors' samples.

J is TRBJ1-5 and V is TRBV18, with 11 positions matching TRBD1. Germline CDR1 is KGHSH and CDR2 is LQKENI. V lost 3 bases and J lost 4; bases outside the gene matches: 5. This CDR3 is 16 amino acids long. The CDR3 loop reads CASSPGQGGKNQPQHF. The CDR3 DNA reads TGTGCCAGCTCACCGGGACAGGGGGGCAAGAATCAGCCCCAGCATTTT.

V gene TRBV9 combines with J gene TRBJ2-3, with a possible D match to TRBD1 (5 bases). V was shortened by 0 bases and J by 4 bases, with 15 bases between the two germline ends. The CDR3 covers 16 residues. CDR1 SGDLS and CDR2 YYNGEE come from the germline V gene. The CDR3 DNA is TGTGCCAGCAGCGTAGGCGGACAACTGGGATCAGATACGCAGTATTTT. The encoded protein is CASSVGGQLGSDTQYF.

This sequence joins TRBV10-3 and TRBJ2-1, with 11 bases lining up with TRBD1. The junction had 12 bases not matched to a gene; V was cut back by 6 bases and J by 8 bases. Germline-derived CDR1 and CDR2 are ENHRY and SYGVKD. This CDR3 is 16 amino acids long. This chain's CDR3 is CAIRGQGEAQSDEQFF. DNA for the CDR3: TGTGCCATCAGGGGACAGGGGGAAGCCCAATCCGATGAGCAGTTCTTC.

The chain recombines TRBV2 with TRBJ2-7; TRBD1 matches at 8 bases. The CDR3 has 14 amino acids. CDR1 SNHLY and CDR2 FYNNEI come from the germline V gene. Trimming removed 5 bases from V and 2 bases from J; junction bases left unmatched: 5. The CDR3 reads CASSWTGTAYEQYF. The CDR3 nucleotides read TGTGCCAGCAGTTGGACAGGGACCGCCTACGAGCAGTACTTC.

The rearrangement uses TRBV18 and TRBJ2-7; TRBD2 aligns across 9 bases. The length of the CDR3 is 14 residues. The V segment lost 4 bases and the J segment 7 bases; nucleotides outside the gene matches: 8. Per germline, CDR1 KGHSH and CDR2 LQKENI. The CDR3 DNA reads as TGTGCCAGCTCACAAAGCGGGAGGTCTCGGGAGCAGTACTTC. It is translated as CASSQSGRSREQYF.

The V call is TRBV27, the J call TRBJ1-2; 7 bases map to TRBD1. The CDR3 runs to 13 residues. The trim removed 5 bases at V and 4 bases at J, leaving 4 bases unmatched. Germline CDR1 and CDR2: MNHEY and SMNVEV (reference sequence). For the CDR3, the DNA is TGTGCCAGCAGTCAACAGGGGTCCTATGGCTACACCTTC. This encodes CASSQQGSYGYTF.

The chain uses TRBV18 and TRBJ1-2; 7 bases are a match to TRBD1. Germline CDR1 is KGHSH and CDR2 is LQKENI. The CDR3 consists of 14 residues. V trimming: 2 bases; J trimming: 7 bases; junction bases outside the gene matches: 7. The CDR3 sequence: CASSPSGQVSGYTF. CDR3 DNA sequence: TGTGCCAGCTCACCATCTGGACAGGTGTCTGGCTACACCTTC.

This rearrangement joins TRBV27 to TRBJ1-1; D possibly corresponds to TRBD1 (5 bases). CDR1 and CDR2 (germline): MNHEY, SMNVEV (reference sequence). CDR3 length: 15 residues. The V end lost 4 bases, the J end lost 0 bases, and 12 bases lay between the germline ends. The chain's CDR3 is CASSSTQVVNTEAFF. CDR3 coding DNA: TGTGCCAGCAGTTCCACACAGGTCGTGAACACTGAAGCTTTCTTT.

The J gene is TRBJ2-3, the V gene TRBV7-9, with a possible D match to TRBD1 (6 bases). This CDR3 is 16 amino acids long. CDR1 and CDR2 (germline): SEHNR, FQNEAQ (reference sequence). The V end lost 1 base, the J end lost 2 bases, and 13 bases lay between the germline ends. DNA for the CDR3: TGTGCCAGCAGCTTAGACCACAGGGCGCTCACAGATACGCAGTATTTT. Encoded protein: CASSLDHRALTDTQYF.

The rearrangement links TRBV4-1 to TRBJ1-6; 8 positions match TRBD1. The CDR3 is 16 residues long. V was pared by 3 bases and J by 10 bases, with 11 bases of the junction left unmatched. Germline loops: CDR1 MGHRA, CDR2 YSYEKL. The chain's CDR3 is CASSHPQGALWSPLHF. The CDR3 nucleotides read TGCGCCAGCAGCCACCCTCAGGGGGCTCTATGGTCACCCCTCCACTTT.

A word on this clone: This specimen includes other DNA sequences encoding the same CDR3. This chain uses TRBV28 with TRBJ2-7; no definite D call. The V gene's germline CDR1 is MDHEN and CDR2 SYDVKM. V dropped 6 bases and J dropped 2 bases, with 5 bases sitting between them. The length of the CDR3 is 11 residues. DNA of the CDR3: TGTGCCAGCAGCGAAACCTACGAGCAGTACTTC. Its protein is CASSETYEQYF.

As concerns this clone: This specimen includes other DNA sequences encoding the same CDR3. The CDR3, as DNA: TGTGCCAGCAGTTTTGGGGGGGCGAATCAGCCCCAGCATTTT. Translating it yields CASSFGGANQPQHF. This chain connects TRBV27 to TRBJ1-5; perhaps TRBD1 as D (6 bases). The germline V gene encodes CDR1 MNHEY and CDR2 SMNVEV (reference sequence). Trimming pared 3 bases from V and 4 bases from J, leaving 10 bases between. CDR3 length: 14 amino acids.

The CDR3 DNA is TGTGCCGGGCGGGGGCCTGGGGCCAACGTCCTGACTTTC. Its protein product is CAGRGPGANVLTF. The rearrangement links TRBV7-6 to TRBJ2-6; TRBD2 might be the D (7 bases). The germline gives CDR1 SGHVS, CDR2 FNYEAQ. V lost 11 bases and J 2 bases, leaving 10 bases between the germline ends. This CDR3 has 13 residues. The whole variable domain, remainder taken from reference TRBV7-6 and TRBJ2-6, is GAGVSQSPRYKVTKRGQDVALRCDPISGHVSLYWYRQALGQGPEFLTYFNYEAQQDKSGLPNDRFSAERPEGSISTLTIQRTEQRDSAMYRCAGRGPGANVLTFGAGSRLTVL.

This chain links TRBV5-1 with TRBJ2-7, with 9 positions matching TRBD1. Germline loops: CDR1 SGHRS, CDR2 YFSETQ. V gave up 4 bases and J gave up 6 bases; unmatched junction bases: 8. The CDR3 is made up of 14 amino acids. The CDR3 spells CASSTGTGPLEQYF. The CDR3 region has the DNA TGCGCCAGCAGCACCGGGACAGGGCCCCTCGAGCAGTACTTC.

Regarding this clone: The sample holds other DNA sequences that translate to the same CDR3. This chain links TRBV5-1 with TRBJ1-5, with D unresolved. V dropped 2 bases and J dropped 5 bases, with 8 bases sitting between them. The CDR3 consists of 13 residues. Germline V gives CDR1 SGHRS, CDR2 YFSETQ. The CDR3 spells CASSLGPDQPQHF. The CDR3 coding sequence is TGCGCCAGCAGCTTAGGGCCGGATCAGCCCCAGCATTTT.

The table lists this clone with a count of one. This chain uses TRBV4-1 with TRBJ1-1; weak D call: TRBD1 (5 bases). In germline, CDR1 is MGHRA, CDR2 YSYEKL. The CDR3 has 15 amino acids. The V and J ends lost 6 bases and 3 bases respectively, with 17 bases between them. The CDR3, as DNA: TGCGCCAGCAGAGATGTTCTAGGGGTTTACACTGAAGCTTTCTTT. This gives the protein CASRDVLGVYTEAFF.

This chain joins TRBV10-3 and TRBJ2-2, with D maybe TRBD1 (6 bases). The CDR3 has 15 residues. Trimming took 3 bases from V and 4 from J, leaving 12 bases between them. Germline CDR1 reads ENHRY; CDR2 reads SYGVKD. CDR3 nucleotide sequence: TGTGCCATCAGTGATGGCAGGGGATCCACCGGGGAGCTGTTTTTT. This translates into CAISDGRGSTGELFF.

With respect to this clone: This CDR3 is also generated by other DNA sequences in the sample. V and J are TRBV18 and TRBJ1-3; 7 nucleotides line up with TRBD1. The junction had 2 bases not matched to a gene; V was cut back by 3 bases and J by 0 bases. From germline, CDR1 is KGHSH and CDR2 LQKENI. The CDR3 has 15 residues. CDR3 coding DNA: TGTGCCAGCTCACCCTCAGGGGGCTCTGGAAACACCATATATTTT. Its translation: CASSPSGGSGNTIYF.

This chain connects TRBV2 to TRBJ1-5; 9 bases are a match to TRBD1. CDR1 and CDR2 from the germline V gene are SNHLY and FYNNEI. V shed 7 bases and J 6 bases; nucleotides not matched to a gene: 7. The CDR3 is made up of 14 amino acids. CDR3 amino acids: CASKTGGAVQPQHF. The CDR3 bases are TGTGCCAGCAAAACAGGGGGCGCGGTTCAGCCCCAGCATTTT.

V is TRBV18 and J is TRBJ2-7, with TRBD2 matching over 10 bases. V shed 2 bases and J 7 bases; nucleotides not matched to a gene: 14. This CDR3 comprises 17 residues. Per germline, CDR1 KGHSH and CDR2 LQKENI. The CDR3 region has the DNA TGTGCCAGCTCACCATTCTTCCTAGCGGGAGAAGTGGGTGAGCAGTACTTC. The encoded protein is CASSPFFLAGEVGEQYF. Together with reference TRBV18 and TRBJ2-7, the CDR3 gives the full variable domain: NAGVMQNPRHLVRRRGQEARLRCSPMKGHSHVYWYRQLPEEGLKFMVYLQKENIIDESGMPKERFSAEFPKEGPSILRIQQVVRGDSAAYFCASSPFFLAGEVGEQYFGPGTRLTVT.

In this sample, this clone turned up once. Compared with germline, one end of the junction differs, possibly owing to a read error. J is TRBJ1-5 and V is TRBV6-1, with D perhaps matching TRBD1 (5 bases). The CDR3 extends over 16 amino acids. Germline lookup yields CDR1 MNHNS and CDR2 SASEGT. In DNA form, the CDR3 reads TGTGCCAGCAGTCAAGCCGATGGTGGGGGTACTCAGCCCCAGCATTTT. This translates into CASSQADGGGTQPQHF.

This clone was detected a few times. This rearrangement joins TRBV7-3 to TRBJ2-1, with 9 bases that match TRBD1. CDR1 is SGHTA, CDR2 FQGTGA, per germline. V gave up 6 bases and J gave up 6 bases; unmatched junction bases: 12. The CDR3 totals 16 residues. CDR3 protein: CASRITGGTPSNEQFF. In DNA form, the CDR3 reads TGTGCCAGCAGAATTACAGGGGGCACCCCCTCCAATGAGCAGTTCTTC. The whole variable domain, remainder taken from reference TRBV7-3 and TRBJ2-1, is GAGVSQTPSNKVTEKGKYVELRCDPISGHTALYWYRQSLGQGPEFLIYFQGTGAADDSGLPNDRFFAVRPEGSVSTLKIQRTERGDSAVYLCASRITGGTPSNEQFFGPGTRLTVL.

The chain combines TRBV19 with TRBJ1-5; D gene uncertain. The CDR3 runs 13 residues. Germline CDR1 LNHDA, CDR2 SQIVND (reference sequence). The V gene lost 7 bases and the J gene lost 7 bases, with 14 bases spanning the gap. CDR3 in amino acids: CASTPGRAQPQHF. CDR3 nucleotides: TGTGCCAGTACCCCTGGGAGGGCACAGCCCCAGCATTTT.

This clone was seen once. The rearrangement joins TRBV30 to TRBJ2-1; TRBD2 aligns across 10 bases. The J segment lost 5 bases and the V segment lost 0 bases, leaving 4 bases of the junction unmatched. Germline V CDR1 and CDR2: GTSNPN, SVGIG (reference sequence). The CDR3 is 15 residues long. CDR3 sequence: CAWSVGSGRHNEQFF. In nucleotides, the CDR3 is TGTGCCTGGAGTGTCGGTAGCGGGAGGCACAATGAGCAGTTCTTC. The full variable domain, rest sourced from reference TRBV30 and TRBJ2-1, is SQTIHQWPATLVQPVGSPLSLECTVEGTSNPNLYWYRQAAGRGLQLLFYSVGIGQISSEVPQNLSASRPQDRQFILSSKKLLLSDSGFYLCAWSVGSGRHNEQFFGPGTRLTVL.

V gene TRBV9 combines with J gene TRBJ2-5; unclear D gene. CDR1 SGDLS and CDR2 YYNGEE come from the germline V gene. The CDR3 loop spans 14 amino acids. Trimming cost V 2 bases and J 1 base, with 9 bases left between them. CDR3 DNA: TGTGCCAGCAGCGTCACTGGACGCCAAGAGACCCAGTACTTC. Translating gives CASSVTGRQETQYF.

This chain joins TRBV7-9 and TRBJ2-7; TRBD1 agrees at 7 bases. This CDR3 spans 13 amino acids. Germline loops: CDR1 SEHNR, CDR2 FQNEAQ (reference sequence). V lost 7 bases to trimming and J lost 2 bases; unmatched junction nucleotides: 5. CDR3 nucleotide sequence: TGTGCCAGCAAACCCGGACAGGCCTACGAGCAGTACTTC. As protein: CASKPGQAYEQYF. Using reference TRBV7-9 and TRBJ2-7 for the parts outside the CDR3, the full variable domain is DTGVSQNPRHKITKRGQNVTFRCDPISEHNRLYWYRQTLGQGPEFLTYFQNEAQLEKSRLLSDRFSAERPKGSFSTLEIQRTEQGDSAMYLCASKPGQAYEQYFGPGTRLTVT.